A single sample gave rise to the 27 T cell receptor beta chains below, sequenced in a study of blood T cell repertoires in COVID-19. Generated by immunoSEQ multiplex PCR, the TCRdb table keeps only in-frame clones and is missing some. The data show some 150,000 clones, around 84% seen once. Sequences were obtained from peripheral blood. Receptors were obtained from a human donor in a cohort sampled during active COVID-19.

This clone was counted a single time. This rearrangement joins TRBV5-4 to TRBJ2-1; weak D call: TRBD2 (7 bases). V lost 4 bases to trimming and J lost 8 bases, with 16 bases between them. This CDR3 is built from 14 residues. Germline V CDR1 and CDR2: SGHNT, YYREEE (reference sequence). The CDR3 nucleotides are TGTGCCAGCAGCGGTTGGGGGGGCAAAGATGAGCAGTTCTTC. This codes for CASSGWGGKDEQFF. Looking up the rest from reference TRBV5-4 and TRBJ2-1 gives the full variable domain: ETGVTQSPTHLIKTRGQQVTLRCSSQSGHNTVSWYQQALGQGPQFIFQYYREEENGRGNFPPRFSGLQFPNYSSELNVNALELDDSALYLCASSGWGGKDEQFFGPGTRLTVL.

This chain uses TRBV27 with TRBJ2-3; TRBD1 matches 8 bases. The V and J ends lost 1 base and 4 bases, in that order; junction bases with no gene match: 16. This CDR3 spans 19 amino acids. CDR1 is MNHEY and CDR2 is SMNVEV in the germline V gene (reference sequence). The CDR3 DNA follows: TGTGCCAGCAGTTTATATCTTCGGGACAGGACTCAGAGGGCAGATACGCAGTATTTT. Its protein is CASSLYLRDRTQRADTQYF.

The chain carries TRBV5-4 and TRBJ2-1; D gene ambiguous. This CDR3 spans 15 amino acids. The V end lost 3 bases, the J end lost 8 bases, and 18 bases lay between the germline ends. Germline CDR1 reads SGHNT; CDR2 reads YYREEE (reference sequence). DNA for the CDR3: TGTGCCAGCAGCTCAATGTTCTCCGGGTCATATGAGCAGTTCTTC. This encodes CASSSMFSGSYEQFF.

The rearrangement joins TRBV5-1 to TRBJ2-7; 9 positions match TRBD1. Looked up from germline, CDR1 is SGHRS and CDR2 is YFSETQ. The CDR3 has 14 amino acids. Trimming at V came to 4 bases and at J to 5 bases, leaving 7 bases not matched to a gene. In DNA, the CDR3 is TGCGCCAGCAGCCCGGGACAGGGTTTAGACGAGCAGTACTTC. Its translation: CASSPGQGLDEQYF.

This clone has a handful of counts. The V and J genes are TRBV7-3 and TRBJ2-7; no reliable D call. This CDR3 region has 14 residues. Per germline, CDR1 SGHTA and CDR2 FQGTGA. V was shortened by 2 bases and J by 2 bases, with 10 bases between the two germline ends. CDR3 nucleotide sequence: TGTGCCAGCAGCTTACTTGGCGGAGCCTACGAGCAGTACTTC. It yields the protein CASSLLGGAYEQYF.

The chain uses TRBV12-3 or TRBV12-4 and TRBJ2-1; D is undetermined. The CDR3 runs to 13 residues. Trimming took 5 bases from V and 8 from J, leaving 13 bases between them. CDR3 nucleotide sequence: TGTGCCAGCAGTCCCCAGATCGCGGATGAGCAGTTCTTC. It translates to CASSPQIADEQFF.

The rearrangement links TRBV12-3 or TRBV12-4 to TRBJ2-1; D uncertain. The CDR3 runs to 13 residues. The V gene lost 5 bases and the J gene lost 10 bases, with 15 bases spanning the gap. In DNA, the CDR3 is TGTGCCAGCAGTCGTTCCTTGGCGGCGGAGCAGTTCTTC. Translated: CASSRSLAAEQFF.

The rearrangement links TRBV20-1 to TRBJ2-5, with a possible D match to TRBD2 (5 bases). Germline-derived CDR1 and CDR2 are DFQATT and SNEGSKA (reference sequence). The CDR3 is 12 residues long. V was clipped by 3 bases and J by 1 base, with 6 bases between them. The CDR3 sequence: CSASAGQETQYF. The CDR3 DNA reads TGCAGTGCTAGTGCGGGCCAAGAGACCCAGTACTTC.

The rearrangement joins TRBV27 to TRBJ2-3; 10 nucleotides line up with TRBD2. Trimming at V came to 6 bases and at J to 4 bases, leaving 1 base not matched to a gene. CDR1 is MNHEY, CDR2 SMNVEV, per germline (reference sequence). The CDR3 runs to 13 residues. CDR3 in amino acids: CASSGLAADTQYF. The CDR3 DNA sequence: TGTGCCAGCAGCGGACTAGCGGCAGATACGCAGTATTTT.

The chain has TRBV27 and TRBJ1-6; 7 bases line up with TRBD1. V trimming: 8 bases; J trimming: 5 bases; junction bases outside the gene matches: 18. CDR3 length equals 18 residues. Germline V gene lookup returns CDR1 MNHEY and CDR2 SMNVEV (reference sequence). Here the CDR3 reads CASGKKAISGTDNSPLHF. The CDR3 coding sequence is TGTGCCAGCGGCAAAAAGGCAATCTCCGGGACAGATAATTCACCCCTCCACTTT.

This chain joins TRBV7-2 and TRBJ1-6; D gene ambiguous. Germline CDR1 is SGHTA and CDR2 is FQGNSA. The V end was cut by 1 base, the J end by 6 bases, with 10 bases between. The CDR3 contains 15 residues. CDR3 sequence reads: CASSLVRGFNSPLHF. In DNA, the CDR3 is TGTGCCAGCAGCTTAGTCCGGGGTTTTAATTCACCCCTCCACTTT. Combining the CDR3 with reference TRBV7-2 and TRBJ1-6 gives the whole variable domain GAGVSQSPSNKVTEKGKDVELRCDPISGHTALYWYRQSLGQGLEFLIYFQGNSAPDKSGLPSDRFSAERTGGSVSTLTIQRTQQEDSAVYLCASSLVRGFNSPLHFGNGTRLTVT.

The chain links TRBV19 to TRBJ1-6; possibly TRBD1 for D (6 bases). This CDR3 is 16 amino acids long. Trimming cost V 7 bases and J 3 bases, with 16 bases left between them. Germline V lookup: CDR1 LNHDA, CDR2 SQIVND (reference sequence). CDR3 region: CASNPSGGLYNSPLHF. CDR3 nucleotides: TGTGCCAGTAACCCGTCGGGGGGCCTCTATAATTCACCCCTCCACTTT.

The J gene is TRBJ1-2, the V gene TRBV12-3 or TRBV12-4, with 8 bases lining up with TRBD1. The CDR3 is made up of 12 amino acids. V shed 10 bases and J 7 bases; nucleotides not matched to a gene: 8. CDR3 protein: CAIGQGGFGYTF. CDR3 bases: TGTGCCATCGGACAGGGAGGGTTTGGCTACACCTTC.

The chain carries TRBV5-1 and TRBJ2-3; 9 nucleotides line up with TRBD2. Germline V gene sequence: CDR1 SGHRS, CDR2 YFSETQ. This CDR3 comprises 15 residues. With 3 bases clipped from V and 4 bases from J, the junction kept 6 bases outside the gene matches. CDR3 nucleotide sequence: TGCGCCAGCAGCTCCGGGACTAGCAACGCAGATACGCAGTATTTT. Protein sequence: CASSSGTSNADTQYF.

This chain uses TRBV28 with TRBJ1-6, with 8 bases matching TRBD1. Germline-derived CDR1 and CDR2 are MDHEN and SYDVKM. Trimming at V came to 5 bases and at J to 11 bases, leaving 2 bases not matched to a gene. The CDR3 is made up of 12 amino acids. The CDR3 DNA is TGTGCCAGCAGTCCGGACAGGGCACCCCTCCACTTT. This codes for CASSPDRAPLHF.

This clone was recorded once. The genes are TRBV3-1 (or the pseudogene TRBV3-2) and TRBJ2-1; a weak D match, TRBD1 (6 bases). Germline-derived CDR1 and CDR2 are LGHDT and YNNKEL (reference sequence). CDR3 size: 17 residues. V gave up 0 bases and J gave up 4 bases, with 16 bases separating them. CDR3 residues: CASSQDRPRGTYNEQFF. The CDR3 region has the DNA TGTGCCAGCAGCCAAGATCGCCCCAGAGGGACATACAATGAGCAGTTCTTC.

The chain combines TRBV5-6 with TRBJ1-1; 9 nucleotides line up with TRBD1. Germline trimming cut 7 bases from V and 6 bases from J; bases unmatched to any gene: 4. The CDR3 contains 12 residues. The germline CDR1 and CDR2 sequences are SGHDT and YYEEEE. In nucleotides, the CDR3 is TGTGCCAGCTTTACAGGGGGCGCTGAAGCTTTCTTT. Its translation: CASFTGGAEAFF.

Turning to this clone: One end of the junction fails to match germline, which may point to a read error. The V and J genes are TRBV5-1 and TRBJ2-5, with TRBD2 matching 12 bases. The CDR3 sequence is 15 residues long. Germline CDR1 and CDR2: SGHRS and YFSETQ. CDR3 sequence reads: CASQRLAGEGEAQYF. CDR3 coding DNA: TGCGCCAGCCAACGACTAGCGGGGGAAGGAGAGGCCCAGTACTTC.

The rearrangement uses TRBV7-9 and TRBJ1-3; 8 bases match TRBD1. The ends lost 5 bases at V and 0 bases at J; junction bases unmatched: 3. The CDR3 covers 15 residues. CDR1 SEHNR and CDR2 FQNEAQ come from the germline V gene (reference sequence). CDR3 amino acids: CASSDGQGSGNTIYF. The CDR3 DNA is TGTGCCAGCAGCGACGGACAGGGCTCTGGAAACACCATATATTTT.

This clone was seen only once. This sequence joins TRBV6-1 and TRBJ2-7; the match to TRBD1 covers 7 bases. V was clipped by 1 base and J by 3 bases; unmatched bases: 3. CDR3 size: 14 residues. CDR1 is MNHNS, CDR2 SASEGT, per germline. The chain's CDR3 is CASSEGTGYYEQYV. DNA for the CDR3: TGTGCCAGCAGTGAAGGGACAGGATACTACGAGCAGTACGTC.

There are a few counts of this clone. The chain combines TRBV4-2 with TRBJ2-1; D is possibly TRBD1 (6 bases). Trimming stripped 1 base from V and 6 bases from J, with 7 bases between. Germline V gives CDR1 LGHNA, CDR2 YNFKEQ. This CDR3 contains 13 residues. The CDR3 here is CASSQVGGNEQFF. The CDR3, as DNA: TGTGCCAGCAGCCAAGTAGGGGGCAATGAGCAGTTCTTC.

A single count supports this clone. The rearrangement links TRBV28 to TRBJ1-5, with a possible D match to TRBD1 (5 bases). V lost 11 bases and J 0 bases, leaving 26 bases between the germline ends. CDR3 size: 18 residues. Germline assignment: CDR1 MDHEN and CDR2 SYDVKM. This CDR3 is CAVTRAGWGVDSNQPQHF. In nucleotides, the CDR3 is TGTGCCGTAACCAGGGCAGGGTGGGGGGTGGATAGCAATCAGCCCCAGCATTTT.

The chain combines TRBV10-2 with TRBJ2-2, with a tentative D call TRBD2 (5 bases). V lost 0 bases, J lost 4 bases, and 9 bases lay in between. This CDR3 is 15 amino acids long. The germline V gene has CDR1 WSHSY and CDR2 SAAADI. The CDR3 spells CASSESLAGTGELFF. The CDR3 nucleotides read TGCGCCAGCAGTGAGTCGTTGGCGGGCACCGGGGAGCTGTTTTTT.

In nucleotides, the CDR3 is TGTGCCAGCAGTGCAAACCGGGACAGGGGGCCTACCCGGGGGAACTACACCTTC. Translated, it gives CASSANRDRGPTRGNYTF. The V gene is TRBV6-1, the J gene TRBJ1-2; 12 bases are a match to TRBD1. Losses at the gene ends were 4 bases for V and 10 bases for J; bases not matched to a gene: 19. Germline V CDR1 and CDR2: MNHNS, SASEGT. This CDR3 region has 18 residues.

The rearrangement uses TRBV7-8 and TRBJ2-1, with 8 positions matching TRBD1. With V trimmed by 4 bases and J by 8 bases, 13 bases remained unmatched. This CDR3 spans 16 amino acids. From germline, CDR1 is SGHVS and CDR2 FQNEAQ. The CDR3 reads CASSSSGTGPPHEQFF. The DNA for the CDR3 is TGTGCCAGCAGCTCATCCGGGACAGGTCCCCCCCATGAGCAGTTCTTC. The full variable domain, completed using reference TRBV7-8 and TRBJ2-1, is GAGVSQSPRYKVAKRGQDVALRCDPISGHVSLFWYQQALGQGPEFLTYFQNEAQLDKSGLPSDRFFAERPEGSVSTLKIQRTQQEDSAVYLCASSSSGTGPPHEQFFGPGTRLTVL.

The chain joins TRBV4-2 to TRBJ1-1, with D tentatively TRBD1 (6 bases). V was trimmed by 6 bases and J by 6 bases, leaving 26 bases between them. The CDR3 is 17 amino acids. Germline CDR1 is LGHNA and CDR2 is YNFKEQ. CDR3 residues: CASSQRQDGTRTSEAFF. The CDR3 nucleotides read TGTGCCAGCAGTCAACGACAGGACGGGACCAGAACTTCTGAAGCTTTCTTT.

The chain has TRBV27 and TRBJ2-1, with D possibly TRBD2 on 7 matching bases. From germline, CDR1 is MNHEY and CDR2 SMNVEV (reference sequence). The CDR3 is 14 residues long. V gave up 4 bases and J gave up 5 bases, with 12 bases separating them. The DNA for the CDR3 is TGTGCCAGCAGTTGGGGGGGGCCAAACAATGAGCAGTTCTTC. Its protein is CASSWGGPNNEQFF.